This TCR beta chain was identified in a study of response to subunit inactivated influenza vaccine. Overall study findings and caveats: The authors proposed limited new T cell recruitment per seasonal influenza vaccination.

Germline V gene sequence: CDR1 SGHTA, CDR2 FQGNSA. The CDR3 consists of 11 residues. Trimming cost V 2 bases and J 7 bases, with 5 bases left between them. TCRdb passed the RT-PCR reads through MiXCR, listing each CDR3 protein once. The data hold about 620,000 distinct CDR3 sequences, with over 9% observed a single time. A remark on this clonotype: Its antigen is not identified.

The same sample was also used in a study of T cells expressing NK-cell markers. That report notes: The TCR beta cDNA came from 5'RACE template switching with UMIs. Investigators obtained TCR beta repertoires from sorted CD3+CD56+NKG2C+, CD3+CD56+NKG2C- and CD3+CD56-NKG2C+ T cells. One of eight sequenced donors was HCMV-seronegative; the other seven were seropositive. Roughly 6 donors showed dominant NKG2C+ clonotypes comprising about 1.0-7.5% of their CD8+ T cells.

The sequences come from PBMCs from blood, collected on the day of vaccination. This TCR derives from a man aged 45-65 years who received an inactivated influenza vaccine. V usage is TRBV7-2 and J usage is TRBJ1-2; no reliable D call. In nucleotides, the CDR3 is TGTGCCAGCAGCTTAATGGCTGGCTACACCTTC. Translated: CASSLMAGYTF. The full variable domain, in which reference TRBV7-2 and TRBJ1-2 provide the parts outside the CDR3, is GAGVSQSPSNKVTEKGKDVELRCDPISGHTALYWYRQSLGQGLEFLIYFQGNSAPDKSGLPSDRFSAERTGGSVSTLTIQRTQQEDSAVYLCASSLMAGYTFGSGTRLTVV.